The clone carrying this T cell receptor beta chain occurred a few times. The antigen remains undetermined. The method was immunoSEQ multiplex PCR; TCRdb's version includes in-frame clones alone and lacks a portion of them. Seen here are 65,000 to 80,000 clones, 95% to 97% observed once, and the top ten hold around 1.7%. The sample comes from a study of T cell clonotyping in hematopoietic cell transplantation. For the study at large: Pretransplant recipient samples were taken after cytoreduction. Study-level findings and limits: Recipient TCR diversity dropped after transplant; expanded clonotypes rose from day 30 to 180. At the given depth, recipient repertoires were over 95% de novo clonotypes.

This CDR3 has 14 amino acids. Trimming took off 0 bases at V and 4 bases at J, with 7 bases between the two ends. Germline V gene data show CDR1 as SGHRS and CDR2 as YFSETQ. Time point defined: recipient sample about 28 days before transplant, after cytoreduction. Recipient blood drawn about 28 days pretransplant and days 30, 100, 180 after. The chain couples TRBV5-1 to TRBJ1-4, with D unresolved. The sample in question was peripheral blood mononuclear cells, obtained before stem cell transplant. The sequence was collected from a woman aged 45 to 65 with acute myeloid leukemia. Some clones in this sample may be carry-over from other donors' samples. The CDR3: CASSLDSLNEKLFF. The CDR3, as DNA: TGCGCCAGCAGCTTGGACAGCCTTAATGAAAAACTGTTTTTT.